Listed here are 27 T cell receptor beta chains from one sample, sequenced in a study of breast tumors, draining lymph nodes, adjacent tissues. Samples came from axillary lymph nodes draining the breast cancer. One entry per CDR3 protein, called by TCRdb with MiXCR from the multiplex PCR reads. Of about 180,000 distinct CDR3 sequences in the sample, roughly 30% were seen once. The sequenced material came from axillary lymph node tissue. These receptors were obtained from a female donor with breast cancer. Some clones in this sample may be carry-over from other donors' samples.

This clonotype was detected many times. The rearrangement joins TRBV4-1 to TRBJ2-7; perhaps TRBD2 as D (6 bases). The CDR3 spans 17 residues. The V gene's germline CDR1 is MGHRA and CDR2 YSYEKL. V was pared by 1 base and J by 1 base, with 17 bases between. CDR3 bases: TGCGCCAGCAGCCAAGTGGTCGCCCGGGCGGGATCCTACGAGCAGTACTTC. Its protein product is CASSQVVARAGSYEQYF.

This clonotype was picked up many times. The chain recombines TRBV5-5 with TRBJ2-1; D is tentatively TRBD1 or TRBD2 (5 bases each). V was pared by 0 bases and J by 5 bases, with 9 bases between. In germline, CDR1 is SGHKS, CDR2 YYEKEE (reference sequence). The CDR3 has 14 amino acids. This CDR3 is CASSLVGANNEQFF. The CDR3 DNA follows: TGTGCCAGCAGCTTGGTCGGGGCAAACAATGAGCAGTTCTTC.

Ten or more counts support this clonotype. The chain carries TRBV10-1 and TRBJ2-1; a weak D match, TRBD1 (7 bases). Trimming shortened V by 8 bases and J by 9 bases, and 23 bases separated the two germline ends. CDR3 length: 15 residues. Germline V gives CDR1 WNHNN, CDR2 SYGVQD (reference sequence). In nucleotides, the CDR3 is TGCGCCAGCTCCAGGGGGGCCACCGGTGGGGGTGAGCAGTTCTTC. It encodes CASSRGATGGGEQFF.

This clonotype came up many times. The rearrangement uses TRBV14 and TRBJ2-7; tentative D call: TRBD1 (5 bases). Trimming removed 3 bases from V and 2 bases from J, with 11 bases in between. The germline V gene encodes CDR1 SGHDN and CDR2 FVKESK. The CDR3 has 14 amino acids. CDR3 sequence (DNA): TGTGCCAGCAGCCACCCTGACAGAGCCTACGAGCAGTACTTC. Translating gives CASSHPDRAYEQYF.

V and J are TRBV7-2 and TRBJ2-2; D not resolved. CDR1 is SGHTA and CDR2 is FQGNSA in the germline V gene. Trimming pared 5 bases from V and 7 bases from J, leaving 8 bases between. The CDR3 contains 12 residues. The CDR3 region is CASSTDSGELFF. In DNA form, the CDR3 reads TGTGCCAGCAGCACAGATAGCGGGGAGCTGTTTTTT. Together with reference TRBV7-2 and TRBJ2-2, the CDR3 gives the full variable domain: GAGVSQSPSNKVTEKGKDVELRCDPISGHTALYWYRQSLGQGLEFLIYFQGNSAPDKSGLPSDRFSAERTGGSVSTLTIQRTQQEDSAVYLCASSTDSGELFFGEGSRLTVL.

The chain uses TRBV25-1 and TRBJ1-6; possibly TRBD1 for D (6 bases). CDR3 size: 14 residues. V was pared by 2 bases and J by 5 bases, with 7 bases between. Germline-derived CDR1 and CDR2 are MGHDK and SYGVNS. CDR3 region: CASSERDNNSPLHF. CDR3 bases: TGTGCCAGCAGTGAACGGGACAATAATTCACCCCTCCACTTT.

The V and J genes are TRBV6-6 and TRBJ2-6; D remains ambiguous. V was cut by 5 bases and J by 0 bases, with 11 bases left in between. This CDR3 region has 16 residues. Germline assignment: CDR1 MNHNY and CDR2 SVGAGI (reference sequence). The CDR3: CASSLPIGSGANVLTF. DNA for the CDR3: TGTGCCAGCAGTCTCCCTATCGGCTCTGGGGCCAACGTCCTGACTTTC.

Note on this clonotype: This may be a read error: a much more frequent sequence differs by one nucleotide. The CDR3 does not close with the conserved phenylalanine or tryptophan, likely indicating a read error. This sequence joins TRBV6-4 and TRBJ1-2, with a weak D call TRBD1 (5 bases). Trimming removed 5 bases from V and 4 bases from J, with 8 bases in between. Germline V gene lookup returns CDR1 MRHNA and CDR2 SNTAGT. CDR3 size: 12 residues. The CDR3 sequence: CASSRGLYGYTL. Here the CDR3 DNA reads TGTGCCAGCAGTCGGGGCCTCTATGGCTACACCCTC.

The chain carries TRBV28 and TRBJ1-3; no clear D. V gave up 10 bases and J gave up 4 bases, with 20 bases separating them. The CDR3 is 15 amino acids. Per the germline V gene, CDR1 is MDHEN and CDR2 is SYDVKM. In nucleotides, the CDR3 is TGTGCCACTCTTGGGCTTTCCGAGGCCGGAAACACCATATATTTT. This codes for CATLGLSEAGNTIYF. The whole variable domain, remainder taken from reference TRBV28 and TRBJ1-3, is DVKVTQSSRYLVKRTGEKVFLECVQDMDHENMFWYRQDPGLGLRLIYFSYDVKMKEKGDIPEGYSVSREKKERFSLILESASTNQTSMYLCATLGLSEAGNTIYFGEGSWLTVV.

As concerns this clonotype: Possible read error: a much larger clone is one base away. The V and J genes are TRBV7-3 and TRBJ2-7; possibly TRBD2 for D (6 bases). From germline, CDR1 is SGHTA and CDR2 FQGTGA. This CDR3 region has 15 residues. In DNA, the CDR3 is TGTGCCAGCAGCTTCGGTGCGGGACCCGTCTACGAGCAGTGCTTC. Protein sequence: CASSFGAGPVYEQCF.

In its sample, this clonotype was seen many times. This chain connects TRBV5-6 to TRBJ2-1; D is ambiguous. V lost 1 base to trimming and J lost 5 bases, with 19 bases between them. Germline V lookup: CDR1 SGHDT, CDR2 YYEEEE. The CDR3 has 17 amino acids. The CDR3 is CASSLFQRHVLNNEQFF. The CDR3, as DNA: TGTGCCAGCAGCTTGTTCCAAAGACACGTACTCAACAATGAGCAGTTCTTC.

J is TRBJ1-2 and V is TRBV6-2 or TRBV6-3; 10 bases line up with TRBD1. CDR1 is MNHEY, CDR2 SVGEGT, per germline. The CDR3 runs 15 residues. Unmatched junction bases numbered 5, after V lost 0 bases and J lost 7 bases. The CDR3 is CASSYSPGTGAGYTF. The CDR3 nucleotides read TGTGCCAGCAGTTACTCTCCCGGGACAGGGGCTGGCTACACCTTC.

The rearrangement links TRBV20-1 to TRBJ2-3; 10 positions agree with TRBD1. V gave up 7 bases and J gave up 1 base; unmatched junction bases: 8. The germline V gene encodes CDR1 DFQATT and CDR2 SNEGSKA (reference sequence). The CDR3 is 15 residues long. In nucleotides, the CDR3 is TGCAGTGGCCACCCGGGACAGGGGCGCACAGATACGCAGTATTTT. It yields the protein CSGHPGQGRTDTQYF.

This sequence joins TRBV10-3 and TRBJ1-2, with D tentatively TRBD1 (6 bases). The length of the CDR3 is 18 residues. Trimming took off 7 bases at V and 8 bases at J, with 32 bases between the two ends. The germline CDR1 and CDR2 sequences are ENHRY and SYGVKD. CDR3 region: CAITSSPDSSLTQVGYTF. CDR3 DNA sequence: TGTGCCATCACCTCTTCTCCGGACAGCAGCCTGACTCAGGTCGGCTACACCTTC.

CDR3 bases: TGTGCCAGCAGCTCATGGGGAGTAAAGAACACCGGGGAGCTGTTTTTT. Its protein product is CASSSWGVKNTGELFF. V and J are TRBV11-2 and TRBJ2-2; D may be TRBD2 (5 bases). Germline loops: CDR1 SGHAT, CDR2 FQNNGV. The CDR3 is made up of 16 amino acids. V lost 4 bases, J lost 1 base, and 13 bases lay in between.

This clonotype has at least ten counts. This rearrangement joins TRBV4-1 to TRBJ2-7, with 15 bases lining up with TRBD2. Germline lookup yields CDR1 MGHRA and CDR2 YSYEKL. Trimming took 8 bases from V and 4 from J; bases not matched to a gene: 15. The CDR3 totals 18 residues. CDR3 coding DNA: TGCGCCAGCGTTACGTGGGGACTAGCGGGGGGACTTCCTTACGAGCAGTACTTC. Translation gives CASVTWGLAGGLPYEQYF.

In this sample, this clonotype turned up a few times. As the CDR3 is not closed by the conserved phenylalanine or tryptophan, this likely results from a read error. V is TRBV14 and J is TRBJ2-7; weak D call: TRBD1 (5 bases). The ends were cut back, 1 base at V and 7 bases at J, with 11 bases in the middle. The V gene's germline CDR1 is SGHDN and CDR2 FVKESK. CDR3 length: 13 residues. CDR3 residues: CASSQGGSREQYS. As DNA, the CDR3 is TGTGCCAGCAGCCAAGGGGGCAGTAGGGAGCAGTACTCC.

Many counts were recorded for this clonotype. V is TRBV9 and J is TRBJ1-3, with D hard to call. V shed 3 bases and J shed 3 bases, with 4 bases lying between them. The germline V gene encodes CDR1 SGDLS and CDR2 YYNGEE. The CDR3 spans 12 residues. The CDR3 sequence: CASSGLGNTIYF. The DNA of the CDR3 is TGTGCCAGCAGCGGCCTTGGAAACACCATATATTTT.

Remarks on this clonotype: A much larger clone sits a single nucleotide away, making a read error possible. The DNA is omitted, as the CDR3 cannot be located on it reliably, and the CDR3 follows TCRdb's listing. The J gene is TRBJ2-7, the V gene TRBV19; TRBD2, the D gene given by the table, was not confirmed from the DNA. Germline V CDR1 and CDR2: LNHDA, SQIVND (reference sequence). From its first to its last residue, the CDR3 has 16 amino acids. The CDR3 loop reads CATLRAGTSTHYEQYF.

This chain uses TRBV28 with TRBJ2-5; no clear D gene. From germline, CDR1 is MDHEN and CDR2 SYDVKM. V lost 6 bases to trimming and J lost 5 bases, with 16 bases between them. This CDR3 region has 14 residues. For the CDR3, the DNA is TGTGCCAGCAGCCCACGGATGTCTTACGAGACCCAGTACTTC. Encoded protein: CASSPRMSYETQYF.

This clonotype was counted once. The rearrangement joins TRBV30 to TRBJ1-1, with unresolved D. The CDR3 has 14 amino acids. Trimming stripped 5 bases from V and 0 bases from J, with 13 bases between. The V gene's germline CDR1 is GTSNPN and CDR2 SVGIG (reference sequence). The CDR3 DNA follows: TGTGCCTGGGATCTCGGACCGATGAACACTGAAGCTTTCTTT. It yields the protein CAWDLGPMNTEAFF.

This chain links TRBV12-5 with TRBJ1-2; 8 bases line up with TRBD1. This CDR3 has 12 residues. Looked up from germline, CDR1 is LGHNT and CDR2 is FRNRAP. The CDR3 DNA is TGTGCCAGCAGCCTGACAGGGGATGGCTACACCTTC. Protein product: CASSLTGDGYTF.

This sequence joins TRBV29-1 and TRBJ2-5; D may match TRBD1 or TRBD2 (5 bases each). The germline V and J ends were trimmed by 4 bases and 5 bases, with 11 bases remaining between them. This CDR3 has 12 residues. Germline V gene data show CDR1 as SQVTM and CDR2 as ANQGSEA. The CDR3, as DNA: TGCAGCGTTGCCACCGGGGCGGAGACCCAGTACTTC. Translated: CSVATGAETQYF.

This clonotype was counted many times. CDR3 in amino acids: CASGLVWWTSGYTF. The CDR3 DNA follows: TGTGCTAGTGGTTTGGTTTGGTGGACGAGCGGCTACACCTTC. This chain connects TRBV12-5 to TRBJ1-2; D unresolved. Trimming took 0 bases from V and 8 from J, leaving 13 bases between them. The germline gives CDR1 LGHNT, CDR2 FRNRAP. This CDR3 contains 14 residues.

This clonotype was detected ten times or more. The rearrangement links TRBV7-2 to TRBJ2-6; D gene uncertain. The CDR3 has 14 amino acids. In germline, CDR1 is SGHTA, CDR2 FQGNSA. Trimming left V 6 bases short and J 2 bases short, with 8 bases between. The CDR3 sequence: CASSLSPGANVLTF. As DNA, the CDR3 is TGTGCCAGCAGTCTTAGCCCTGGGGCCAACGTCCTGACTTTC. The whole variable domain, remainder taken from reference TRBV7-2 and TRBJ2-6, is GAGVSQSPSNKVTEKGKDVELRCDPISGHTALYWYRQSLGQGLEFLIYFQGNSAPDKSGLPSDRFSAERTGGSVSTLTIQRTQQEDSAVYLCASSLSPGANVLTFGAGSRLTVL.

The chain recombines TRBV9 with TRBJ1-5; D gene uncertain. Trimming took off 4 bases at V and 0 bases at J, with 14 bases between the two ends. The CDR3 runs to 16 residues. The germline V gene has CDR1 SGDLS and CDR2 YYNGEE. CDR3 in DNA: TGTGCCAGCAGCACCCGGGGTAGACATAGCAATCAGCCCCAGCATTTT. It encodes CASSTRGRHSNQPQHF. Together with reference TRBV9 and TRBJ1-5, the CDR3 gives the full variable domain: DSGVTQTPKHLITATGQRVTLRCSPRSGDLSVYWYQQSLDQGLQFLIQYYNGEERAKGNILERFSAQQFPDLHSELNLSSLELGDSALYFCASSTRGRHSNQPQHFGDGTRLSIL.

This clonotype was counted at least ten times. The chain carries TRBV9 and TRBJ2-3; the D gene could be TRBD1 or TRBD2 (6 bases each). Germline CDR1 SGDLS, CDR2 YYNGEE. The V end was cut by 5 bases, the J end by 1 base, with 8 bases between. The CDR3 runs to 13 residues. CDR3 protein: CASREGGTDTQYF. CDR3 nucleotide sequence: TGTGCCAGCAGGGAGGGGGGCACAGATACGCAGTATTTT.